These 2 T cell receptor beta chains were sequenced from one sample in a study of blood T cells in healthy people across ages. Sample-barcoded 5' priming and a J-beta primer mix drove a second PCR of 7 to 11 cycles. TCRdb used MiXCR to reprocess the 5' RACE reads, holding one entry per CDR3 protein. The data contain roughly 700,000 distinct CDR3 sequences, approximately 25% of them singletons. This same sample was also taken into another study, of T cells of mothers and their children.

The sample consisted of blood. Receptors were obtained from a boy aged 5 to 17 in good health.

This clonotype was counted a few times. The rearrangement joins TRBV29-1 to TRBJ2-2; 12 nucleotides agree with TRBD2. The CDR3 covers 15 residues. The germline CDR1 and CDR2 sequences are SQVTM and ANQGSEA. Losses at the gene ends were 7 bases for V and 4 bases for J; bases not matched to a gene: 7. This CDR3 reads CSAMTSGRSTGELFF. The CDR3 DNA reads TGCAGCGCCATGACTAGCGGGAGAAGCACCGGGGAGCTGTTTTTT.

V gene TRBV10-3 combines with J gene TRBJ1-6, with TRBD1 matching 7 bases. J lost 8 bases, V lost 10 bases, and 8 bases had no gene match. Germline CDR1 is ENHRY and CDR2 is SYGVKD. This CDR3 has 13 residues. In DNA, the CDR3 is TGTGCCACGGCGACAGGGTCCGATTCACCCCTCCACTTT. Protein sequence: CATATGSDSPLHF.